Each of the 12 T cell receptor beta chains below was sequenced from the same sample in a study of blood T cell repertoires in COVID-19. Clones were read by immunoSEQ multiplex PCR, and TCRdb kept only the in-frame ones, dropping some. This table holds 100,000 to 150,000 clones, roughly 83% found once. The sequenced sample was peripheral blood. The origin of the receptors is a woman at least 80 years old with acute or convalescent COVID-19.

This sequence joins TRBV4-3 and TRBJ1-1, with D maybe TRBD1 (5 bases). The CDR3 totals 14 residues. Looked up from germline, CDR1 is LGHNA and CDR2 is YSLEER. Trimming left V 1 base short and J 4 bases short, with 10 bases between. The CDR3 spells CASSQVGGGTEAFF. The DNA of the CDR3 is TGCGCCAGCAGCCAAGTGGGGGGTGGCACTGAAGCTTTCTTT.

The chain carries TRBV6-5 and TRBJ2-7, with a weak D call TRBD2 (5 bases). CDR3 length: 14 residues. V dropped 6 bases and J dropped 1 base, with 13 bases sitting between them. Germline CDR1 and CDR2: MNHEY and SVGAGI. The CDR3 coding sequence is TGTGCCAGCAGCTCATGGGGAGAGTCCTACGAGCAGTACTTC. Its translation is CASSSWGESYEQYF.

The CDR3 region has the DNA TGTGCCAGTAAGGGGGGACAGGGATACACAGATACGCAGTATTTT. Amino acids: CASKGGQGYTDTQYF. The genes are TRBV19 and TRBJ2-3, with 9 bases identical to TRBD1. The CDR3 sequence is 15 residues long. The junction had 7 bases not matched to a gene; V was cut back by 7 bases and J by 2 bases. Germline V gives CDR1 LNHDA, CDR2 SQIVND (reference sequence). The whole variable domain, remainder taken from reference TRBV19 and TRBJ2-3, is DGGITQSPKYLFRKEGQNVTLSCEQNLNHDAMYWYRQDPGQGLRLIYYSQIVNDFQKGDIAEGYSVSREKKESFPLTVTSAQKNPTAFYLCASKGGQGYTDTQYFGPGTRLTVL.

The chain uses TRBV7-2 and TRBJ2-6, with 10 bases aligning to TRBD1. Germline trimming cut 3 bases from V and 0 bases from J; bases unmatched to any gene: 2. CDR3 size: 17 residues. CDR1 SGHTA and CDR2 FQGNSA come from the germline V gene. The CDR3 is CASSLRTGGSGANVLTF. CDR3 sequence (DNA): TGTGCCAGCAGCTTGCGGACAGGGGGCTCTGGGGCCAACGTCCTGACTTTC. The full variable domain, its missing parts supplied by reference TRBV7-2 and TRBJ2-6, is GAGVSQSPSNKVTEKGKDVELRCDPISGHTALYWYRQSLGQGLEFLIYFQGNSAPDKSGLPSDRFSAERTGGSVSTLTIQRTQQEDSAVYLCASSLRTGGSGANVLTFGAGSRLTVL.

The rearrangement uses TRBV27 and TRBJ1-5; D may be TRBD1 (5 bases). Trimming took off 7 bases at V and 7 bases at J, with 20 bases between the two ends. CDR3 length: 15 amino acids. CDR1 MNHEY and CDR2 SMNVEV come from the germline V gene (reference sequence). The CDR3 coding sequence is TGTGCCAGCATAATAGACGGCAGGTGGGGCCAGCCCCAGCATTTT. This codes for CASIIDGRWGQPQHF.

The chain recombines TRBV18 with TRBJ2-7; 10 nucleotides align to TRBD2. Germline V lookup: CDR1 KGHSH, CDR2 LQKENI. This CDR3 has 16 residues. With V trimmed by 4 bases and J by 4 bases, 10 bases remained unmatched. CDR3: CASSRSIAGGRYEQYF. In DNA, the CDR3 is TGTGCCAGCTCACGGTCTATAGCGGGGGGAAGGTACGAGCAGTACTTC. Full variable domain (missing parts from reference TRBV18 and TRBJ2-7): NAGVMQNPRHLVRRRGQEARLRCSPMKGHSHVYWYRQLPEEGLKFMVYLQKENIIDESGMPKERFSAEFPKEGPSILRIQQVVRGDSAAYFCASSRSIAGGRYEQYFGPGTRLTVT.

This chain uses TRBV6-5 with TRBJ1-2; D is unresolved. This CDR3 is 14 amino acids long. Germline values: CDR1 MNHEY, CDR2 SVGAGI. Trimming took off 0 bases at V and 1 base at J, with 6 bases between the two ends. The CDR3 DNA follows: TGTGCCAGCAGTTACTCCCGCGGTAACTATGGCTACACCTTC. This encodes CASSYSRGNYGYTF.

The chain links TRBV7-8 to TRBJ1-2; D not certain. The germline V and J ends were trimmed by 4 bases and 7 bases, with 13 bases remaining between them. The CDR3 has 13 residues. From germline, CDR1 is SGHVS and CDR2 FQNEAQ. The CDR3 here is CASSSREGGGYTF. The CDR3 DNA follows: TGTGCCAGCAGCTCCCGAGAAGGCGGTGGCTACACCTTC.

The chain is built from TRBV7-9 and TRBJ1-5; D perhaps matches TRBD1 (5 bases). The V end was cut by 4 bases, the J end by 5 bases, with 12 bases between. The CDR3 contains 14 residues. Germline V gives CDR1 SEHNR, CDR2 FQNEAQ (reference sequence). CDR3 residues: CASSSSGRHQPQHF. CDR3 in DNA: TGTGCCAGCAGCTCCTCAGGGCGTCATCAGCCCCAGCATTTT. Together with reference TRBV7-9 and TRBJ1-5, the CDR3 gives the full variable domain: DTGVSQNPRHKITKRGQNVTFRCDPISEHNRLYWYRQTLGQGPEFLTYFQNEAQLEKSRLLSDRFSAERPKGSFSTLEIQRTEQGDSAMYLCASSSSGRHQPQHFGDGTRLSIL.

The sample holds a few counts of this clone. The chain has TRBV7-9 and TRBJ1-2, with 7 bases identical to TRBD1. V gave up 3 bases and J gave up 6 bases; unmatched junction bases: 13. The CDR3 has 16 amino acids. Germline CDR1 is SEHNR and CDR2 is FQNEAQ (reference sequence). CDR3 loop: CASSLGPGGTDDGYTF. DNA for the CDR3: TGTGCCAGCAGCTTGGGGCCAGGGGGGACTGATGATGGCTACACCTTC. Full variable domain (missing parts from reference TRBV7-9 and TRBJ1-2): DTGVSQNPRHKITKRGQNVTFRCDPISEHNRLYWYRQTLGQGPEFLTYFQNEAQLEKSRLLSDRFSAERPKGSFSTLEIQRTEQGDSAMYLCASSLGPGGTDDGYTFGSGTRLTVV.

This clone has just a few counts. This chain connects TRBV5-1 to TRBJ2-2; TRBD2 might be the D (5 bases). The CDR3 spans 16 residues. CDR1 and CDR2 from the germline V gene are SGHRS and YFSETQ. V was trimmed by 4 bases and J by 4 bases, leaving 17 bases between them. CDR3 loop: CASSRPPGVSTGELFF. The DNA for the CDR3 is TGCGCCAGCAGCCGCCCCCCCGGGGTCAGCACCGGGGAGCTGTTTTTT.

This clone was picked up one time. V usage is TRBV5-1 and J usage is TRBJ2-1; no firm D call. Germline CDR1 SGHRS, CDR2 YFSETQ. The CDR3 sequence is 14 residues long. V was trimmed by 9 bases and J by 6 bases, leaving 19 bases between them. CDR3 nucleotide sequence: TGCGCCACCTCTCTCGGAGAGACCTCCAATGAGCAGTTCTTC. It is translated as CATSLGETSNEQFF.